Presented here are 12 T cell receptor beta chains from one specimen sequenced in a study of patients and donors after allogeneic stem cell transplantation. Each CDR3 protein is one row after TCRdb ran MiXCR on the RT-PCR reads. The sample yields 650 to 750 distinct CDR3 sequences, 0.8% seen once. The sequenced sample was blood, either unsorted or a sorted T cell fraction (not recorded which). Receptors were obtained from a human donor who was either an allogeneic HSCT recipient or a stem cell or donor lymphocyte infusion donor (not recorded which). It is not recorded whose cells these are; they may come from a transplant donor.

This clonotype is medium-sized. V and J are TRBV27 and TRBJ2-1; the D gene could be TRBD1 or TRBD2 (6 bases each). Trimming removed 4 bases at V and 1 base at J, with 11 bases between. The CDR3 runs 15 residues. CDR1 and CDR2 from the germline V gene are MNHEY and SMNVEV (reference sequence). CDR3 protein: CASSSGGGSYNEQFF. DNA of the CDR3: TGTGCCAGCAGTTCCGGGGGCGGGTCCTACAATGAGCAGTTCTTC.

By share, this clonotype counts as medium-sized (0.01 to 0.1%). V usage is TRBV7-9 and J usage is TRBJ1-2; D is perhaps TRBD1 (6 bases). CDR1 is SEHNR, CDR2 FQNEAQ, per germline (reference sequence). Trimming shortened V by 5 bases and J by 5 bases, and 15 bases separated the two germline ends. This CDR3 spans 14 amino acids. As DNA, the CDR3 is TGTGCCAGCAGCCCTTCCGGGGGCTTGTATGGCTACACCTTC. Translated: CASSPSGGLYGYTF.

In this sample, this clonotype is medium-sized. The chain carries TRBV5-6 and TRBJ2-1, with D perhaps TRBD1 (8 bases). The CDR3 is 14 residues long. V lost 6 bases and J 9 bases, leaving 19 bases between the germline ends. CDR1 is SGHDT and CDR2 is YYEEEE in the germline V gene. CDR3 loop: CASTQAQGGAEQFF. DNA for the CDR3: TGTGCCAGCACTCAAGCACAGGGGGGGGCTGAGCAGTTCTTC. The complete variable domain, with remaining parts taken from reference TRBV5-6 and TRBJ2-1, reads DAGVTQSPTHLIKTRGQQVTLRCSPKSGHDTVSWYQQALGQGPQFIFQYYEEEERQRGNFPDRFSGHQFPNYSSELNVNALLLGDSALYLCASTQAQGGAEQFFGPGTRLTVL.

This clonotype is termed medium-sized (0.01 to 0.1%). The chain links TRBV5-1 to TRBJ2-7; no reliable D call. Germline V gene data show CDR1 as SGHRS and CDR2 as YFSETQ. The CDR3 has 13 amino acids. V was trimmed by 0 bases and J by 3 bases, leaving 7 bases between them. The CDR3 is CASSLDGDYEQYF. Written as DNA, the CDR3 is TGCGCCAGCAGCTTGGATGGGGACTACGAGCAGTACTTC.

By share of the sample, this clonotype is medium-sized. V is TRBV11-2 and J is TRBJ2-5; D gene ambiguous. This CDR3 has 13 amino acids. Trimming cost V 8 bases and J 1 base, with 11 bases left between them. CDR1 SGHAT and CDR2 FQNNGV come from the germline V gene. The CDR3: CASRSALQETQYF. The CDR3 DNA is TGTGCCAGCCGGTCCGCGCTCCAAGAGACCCAGTACTTC.

This clonotype is deemed medium-sized. The rearrangement joins TRBV28 to TRBJ2-7, with D possibly TRBD2 on 5 matching bases. The CDR3 covers 15 residues. Germline CDR1 and CDR2: MDHEN and SYDVKM. V was cut by 5 bases and J by 2 bases, with 16 bases left in between. The CDR3 spells CASSGTGNRAYEQYF. The CDR3 region has the DNA TGTGCCAGCAGTGGAACCGGGAACCGAGCCTACGAGCAGTACTTC.

This clonotype rates as large (0.1 to 1%). The V and J genes are TRBV7-9 and TRBJ2-1; 7 bases agree with TRBD1. This CDR3 is 14 amino acids long. CDR1 and CDR2 from the germline V gene are SEHNR and FQNEAQ (reference sequence). The V gene end was trimmed by 5 bases and the J gene end by 2 bases; junction bases not matched to a gene: 3. This CDR3 is CASSTGQTYNEQFF. The CDR3 DNA reads TGTGCCAGCAGCACGGGACAGACCTACAATGAGCAGTTCTTC.

By share, this clonotype ranks as medium-sized (0.01 to 0.1%). This sequence joins TRBV10-2 and TRBJ2-1, with TRBD2 matching over 8 bases. J gave up 8 bases and V 7 bases, and 10 bases lay outside the gene matches. The germline CDR1 and CDR2 sequences are WSHSY and SAAADI. This CDR3 is built from 14 residues. CDR3 loop: CASKLAGSRDEQFF. CDR3 in DNA: TGCGCCAGCAAGTTAGCGGGGTCGAGGGATGAGCAGTTCTTC.

This clonotype counts as medium-sized. In nucleotides, the CDR3 is TGCGCCAGCAGCCTAAACCGCGGGGAGCTGTTTTTT. Encoded protein: CASSLNRGELFF. This chain links TRBV5-1 with TRBJ2-2; no clear D. Germline V lookup: CDR1 SGHRS, CDR2 YFSETQ. The CDR3 totals 12 residues. The ends were cut back, 4 bases at V and 7 bases at J, with 8 bases in the middle.

In this sample, this clonotype turned up a few times. The V gene is TRBV12-3 or TRBV12-4, the J gene TRBJ2-1; the match to TRBD2 covers 11 bases. The CDR3 extends over 16 amino acids. V gave up 1 base and J gave up 5 bases; unmatched junction bases: 4. CDR3 protein: CASSLGTSGFHNEQFF. The CDR3 region has the DNA TGTGCCAGCAGTTTAGGGACTAGCGGGTTTCACAATGAGCAGTTCTTC.

This clonotype is labeled as medium-sized. The CDR3 DNA reads as TGTGCCAGCAGCTCCTCATCAGGGAGCGACGAGCAGTACTTC. It specifies CASSSSSGSDEQYF. The genes are TRBV5-8 and TRBJ2-7, with D perhaps assigned TRBD1 or TRBD2 (5 bases each). The CDR3 length is 14 residues. Trimming stripped 3 bases from V and 5 bases from J, with 15 bases between. Per the germline V gene, CDR1 is SGHTS and CDR2 is YDEGEE.

This CDR3 reads CATSDLRDVNEQFF. CDR3 nucleotides: TGTGCCACCAGTGATTTGCGGGACGTCAATGAGCAGTTCTTC. This chain links TRBV24-1 with TRBJ2-1, with D perhaps being TRBD1 or TRBD2 (5 bases each). The CDR3 runs to 14 residues. Germline assignment: CDR1 KGHDR and CDR2 SFDVKD. The ends were cut back, 0 bases at V and 6 bases at J, with 8 bases in the middle.